The 19 T cell receptor beta chains below come from one sample, sequenced in a study of T cell repertoires in cytomegalovirus infection. Their cognate antigens are unknown. TCRdb reanalysed the reads using MiXCR and keeps one entry per CDR3 protein. The repertoire holds roughly 860,000 distinct CDR3 sequences, with about 33% as singletons. Sequencing used cultured CD8+ T cells from PBMCs, obtained from culture after CMV antigen stimulation. The receptor source for this set is a human donor in good health (CMV status not recorded). Some clones in this sample may be carry-over from other donors' samples.

This clonotype was seen ten or more times. This chain joins TRBV7-8 and TRBJ1-6; tentative D call: TRBD1 (5 bases). The CDR3 is made up of 16 amino acids. The V end lost 5 bases, the J end lost 7 bases, and 18 bases lay between the germline ends. Germline V gene lookup returns CDR1 SGHVS and CDR2 FQNEAQ. CDR3 amino acids: CASSPIRGVVNSPLHF. CDR3 sequence (DNA): TGTGCCAGCAGCCCGATTAGGGGTGTTGTCAATTCACCCCTCCACTTT.

This clonotype showed up just once. The chain joins TRBV25-1 to TRBJ1-1; D remains ambiguous. Trimming cost V 8 bases and J 4 bases, with 11 bases left between them. CDR1 and CDR2 (germline): MGHDK, SYGVNS. The CDR3 is 12 amino acids. CDR3: CASGGGSTEAFF. The DNA of the CDR3 is TGTGCCAGCGGCGGAGGTTCCACTGAAGCTTTCTTT.

This chain uses TRBV12-3 or TRBV12-4 with TRBJ1-2; D not resolved. This CDR3 spans 12 amino acids. Trimming stripped 3 bases from V and 3 bases from J, with 5 bases between. This chain's CDR3 is CASSFYDYGYTF. CDR3 coding DNA: TGTGCCAGCAGTTTTTATGACTATGGCTACACCTTC.

The rearrangement uses TRBV10-3 and TRBJ1-2; the D gene is possibly TRBD1 (6 bases). The CDR3 is 17 residues long. Germline CDR1 ENHRY, CDR2 SYGVKD. Between the trimmed V and J ends, which lost 5 bases and 2 bases, there was a span of 21 bases. The CDR3 loop reads CAISSKPPTQGNYGYTF. CDR3 coding DNA: TGTGCCATCAGTTCCAAACCGCCCACACAGGGCAACTATGGCTACACCTTC.

V usage is TRBV27 and J usage is TRBJ2-3; 9 nucleotides align to TRBD2. The trim removed 2 bases at V and 6 bases at J, leaving 6 bases unmatched. The CDR3 runs 15 residues. CDR1 is MNHEY and CDR2 is SMNVEV in the germline V gene (reference sequence). The DNA of the CDR3 is TGTGCCAGCAGTTTACTAGCGGGGATGGGGGATACGCAGTATTTT. Amino acids: CASSLLAGMGDTQYF.

The CDR3 DNA follows: TGTGCCAGCAGTGAATCTTTGGGACAGGGGGGACTGAACACTGAAGCTTTCTTT. Translating gives CASSESLGQGGLNTEAFF. The gene calls are TRBV25-1 and TRBJ1-1; TRBD1 matches 11 bases. CDR3 size: 18 residues. Looked up from germline, CDR1 is MGHDK and CDR2 is SYGVNS. V lost 1 base and J lost 0; bases outside the gene matches: 7.

This clonotype came up a few times. The chain recombines TRBV6-6 with TRBJ1-2, with TRBD1 identical over 11 bases. CDR3 length: 15 amino acids. Germline CDR1 MNHNY, CDR2 SVGAGI (reference sequence). V dropped 6 bases and J dropped 2; count of bases not matched to a gene: 5. The CDR3 loop reads CASRPGQGGNYGYTF. In nucleotides, the CDR3 is TGTGCCAGCAGACCGGGACAGGGGGGGAACTATGGCTACACCTTC.

This clonotype has a count of ten or more. The CDR3 loop is CASSFRVTGFYEQYF. The CDR3 bases are TGTGCCAGCAGTTTTAGGGTTACGGGGTTTTACGAGCAGTACTTC. The chain uses TRBV27 and TRBJ2-7; perhaps TRBD2 as D (5 bases). Between the trimmed V and J ends, which lost 3 bases and 4 bases, there was a span of 16 bases. The germline V gene encodes CDR1 MNHEY and CDR2 SMNVEV (reference sequence). This CDR3 spans 15 amino acids.

The chain links TRBV28 to TRBJ2-5; D perhaps matches TRBD2 (6 bases). Germline V gene data show CDR1 as MDHEN and CDR2 as SYDVKM. The CDR3 is made up of 16 amino acids. V was clipped by 5 bases and J by 7 bases, with 23 bases between them. The CDR3 protein is CASSPLTGVEATTQYF. The CDR3 DNA sequence: TGTGCCAGCAGTCCCTTGACGGGGGTTGAGGCGACGACCCAGTACTTC.

This chain connects TRBV11-1 to TRBJ1-4; D is possibly TRBD1 (6 bases). The CDR3 contains 16 residues. CDR1 SGHAT and CDR2 FQDESV come from the germline V gene (reference sequence). Trimming stripped 5 bases from V and 5 bases from J, with 18 bases between. CDR3 residues: CASSLGRTVPNEKLFF. CDR3 nucleotide sequence: TGTGCCAGCAGCCTAGGGCGGACAGTCCCAAATGAAAAACTGTTTTTT.

This clonotype was counted many times. The chain is built from TRBV7-8 and TRBJ1-1, with D unresolved. This CDR3 contains 12 residues. CDR1 is SGHVS, CDR2 FQNEAQ, per germline. Between the trimmed V and J ends, which lost 6 bases and 7 bases, there was a span of 12 bases. CDR3 coding DNA: TGTGCCAGCAGATCCGTTCCGGGTGAAGCTTTCTTT. Residues: CASRSVPGEAFF. Full variable domain (remainder filled in from reference TRBV7-8 and TRBJ1-1): GAGVSQSPRYKVAKRGQDVALRCDPISGHVSLFWYQQALGQGPEFLTYFQNEAQLDKSGLPSDRFFAERPEGSVSTLKIQRTQQEDSAVYLCASRSVPGEAFFGQGTRLTVV.

J is TRBJ1-5 and V is TRBV27, with unresolved D. V lost 6 bases and J 9 bases, leaving 27 bases between the germline ends. The CDR3 is made up of 17 amino acids. Germline CDR1 reads MNHEY; CDR2 reads SMNVEV (reference sequence). CDR3 coding DNA: TGTGCCAGCAGCTCTCTCCAGGTTTCCCATGAGCGCTCGCCCCAGCATTTT. This translates into CASSSLQVSHERSPQHF.

The chain couples TRBV2 to TRBJ2-1; D gene uncertain. In germline, CDR1 is SNHLY, CDR2 FYNNEI. The CDR3 runs to 11 residues. V was shortened by 7 bases and J by 6 bases, with 7 bases between the two germline ends. CDR3 in amino acids: CASMVRNEQFF. The DNA for the CDR3 is TGTGCCAGCATGGTCCGCAATGAGCAGTTCTTC.

This clonotype was detected only a few times. The CDR3 loop is CAISERDRLDEQYV. In DNA form, the CDR3 reads TGTGCCATCAGTGAGAGGGACAGACTGGACGAGCAGTACGTC. V gene TRBV10-3 combines with J gene TRBJ2-7; 7 bases line up with TRBD1. V shed 2 bases and J 5 bases; nucleotides not matched to a gene: 6. The CDR3 has 14 residues. CDR1 and CDR2 (germline): ENHRY, SYGVKD.

This chain links TRBV6-1 with TRBJ1-2; D remains ambiguous. The CDR3 loop spans 10 amino acids. Trimming left V 7 bases short and J 7 bases short, with 7 bases between. Germline lookup yields CDR1 MNHNS and CDR2 SASEGT. CDR3 sequence reads: CASTWGGYTF. In DNA, the CDR3 is TGTGCCAGCACGTGGGGTGGCTACACCTTC.

This clonotype was detected only a few times. V and J are TRBV19 and TRBJ1-1, with D unresolved. In germline, CDR1 is LNHDA, CDR2 SQIVND (reference sequence). This CDR3 has 13 amino acids. Trimming took off 4 bases at V and 4 bases at J, with 10 bases between the two ends. The CDR3 loop reads CASSTSAGTEAFF. CDR3 bases: TGTGCCAGTAGTACCTCCGCAGGCACTGAAGCTTTCTTT.

This clonotype was counted only a few times. V and J are TRBV4-3 and TRBJ1-2; D is unresolved. CDR3 size: 16 residues. V gave up 0 bases and J gave up 1 base, with 12 bases separating them. CDR1 is LGHNA, CDR2 YSLEER, per germline. CDR3 DNA sequence: TGCGCCAGCAGCCAAGAGGCAGAAAGAATTAACTATGGCTACACCTTC. It specifies CASSQEAERINYGYTF.

On this clonotype itself: A much larger clone lies one base from this, so it may be a read error. This rearrangement joins TRBV6-1 to TRBJ2-3, with TRBD1 matching over 9 bases. This CDR3 contains 15 residues. Germline values: CDR1 MNHNS, CDR2 SASEGT. The V and J ends lost 4 bases and 5 bases, in that order; junction bases with no gene match: 7. CDR3 coding DNA: TGTGCCAGCAGTGTCATCGACAGGGGGGAAGATACGCAGTATTTT. Protein product: CASSVIDRGEDTQYF.

This clonotype was seen many times. The chain combines TRBV28 with TRBJ2-1; D could derive from TRBD1 or TRBD2 (6 bases each). The CDR3 sequence is 18 residues long. V was shortened by 6 bases and J by 4 bases, with 25 bases between the two germline ends. CDR1 and CDR2 (germline): MDHEN, SYDVKM. The CDR3: CASSPLGGPTFSYNEQFF. DNA of the CDR3: TGTGCCAGCAGCCCCCTAGGGGGGCCTACGTTTTCTTACAATGAGCAGTTCTTC.